This T cell receptor (beta chain) appears in the sequencing data of a study of blood T cell repertoires in COVID-19. Background on the study: COVID-19 samples from acute and convalescent phases originated in the United States, Italy and Spain. Sample material is recorded as cDNA or gDNA derived from T cells, B-cell-depleted T cells, or PBMCs.

Germline values: CDR1 MNHEY, CDR2 SVGAGI. The V gene lost 6 bases and the J gene lost 5 bases, with 16 bases spanning the gap. The CDR3 sequence is 15 residues long. Sequenced by immunoSEQ multiplex PCR; TCRdb stores in-frame clones only, minus some. Of about 100,000 clones in the sample, 80% to 95% were seen once. The rearrangement joins TRBV6-5 to TRBJ1-4; D call uncertain. Sample: peripheral blood. The TCR sequence derives from a man aged 50 to 59 with active COVID-19. For the CDR3, the DNA is TGTGCCAGCAGGGACTCGTTGCGGCCGAATGAAAAACTGTTTTTT. Protein: CASRDSLRPNEKLFF.